This T cell receptor (beta chain) was sequenced for a study of T cell repertoires in cytomegalovirus infection. Study-wide background: Indications of both CMV infection and matching HLA type were provided by public TCR beta signatures. Study outcomes and limitations: The study identified carriers of CMV plus the relevant HLA from cumulative public TCR beta family frequency.

This CDR3 contains 16 residues. V lost 0 bases and J 7 bases, leaving 18 bases between the germline ends. Per the germline V gene, CDR1 is SGHDN and CDR2 is FVKESK. One entry per CDR3 protein, called by TCRdb with MiXCR from the reads. The sample comprises more than 150,000 distinct CDR3 sequences, 20% to 30% of which are singletons, and roughly 9.7% rests with the top ten. A few counts support this clonotype. As yet, its antigen is unknown. The clonotype comes from a human donor in good health (CMV status not recorded). Some clones in this sample may be carry-over from other donors' samples. The sample taken for sequencing was PBMCs. The chain employs TRBV14 and TRBJ1-2, with no clear D. This chain's CDR3 is CASSQDLDGLTSGYTF. The CDR3 nucleotides are TGTGCCAGCAGCCAAGACCTTGACGGCTTGACGTCTGGCTACACCTTC.